The 12 T cell receptor beta chains below were found in one sample sequenced in a study of neurological immune-mediated disorders. The time point here: technical triplicate 1. TCRdb reprocessed the 5' RACE reads via MiXCR and lists one record per CDR3 protein. The profile shows tens of thousands of distinct CDR3 sequences, over 10% of them singletons. The sequenced sample was CD4+ T cells from blood. Receptors were obtained from a female donor with HTLV-1-associated myelopathy (HAM/TSP).

The table lists this clonotype with many counts. The junction and the germline gene differ at one end; a read error may be behind it. The gene calls are TRBV11-2 and TRBJ1-1; D gene unclear. The CDR3 runs to 13 residues. Germline V gene lookup returns CDR1 SGHAT and CDR2 FQNNGV. As DNA, the CDR3 is TGTGCCAGCAGCTCCGTACAGCGGGGAAGAGTTGTCTTT. Protein product: CASSSVQRGRVVF.

This clonotype has at least ten counts. The chain combines TRBV5-1 with TRBJ2-3; 10 nucleotides agree with TRBD1. CDR1 and CDR2 (germline): SGHRS, YFSETQ. Trimming cost V 5 bases and J 7 bases; bases outside gene matches: 7. The CDR3 is 14 residues long. As DNA, the CDR3 is TGCGCCAGCAGGCCGGGACAGGGGCCAAATACGCAGTATTTT. Encoded protein: CASRPGQGPNTQYF.

Only a few counts were recorded for this clonotype. The chain recombines TRBV18 with TRBJ2-7; 7 bases map to TRBD2. Trimming cost V 2 bases and J 9 bases; bases outside gene matches: 7. Germline CDR1 reads KGHSH; CDR2 reads LQKENI. The CDR3 runs to 13 residues. The CDR3 DNA follows: TGTGCCAGCTCACCAGTCGGGCGGGAGAGGCAGTACTTC. This codes for CASSPVGRERQYF.

Ten or more counts support this clonotype. The chain joins TRBV7-3 to TRBJ2-1; D remains unclear. Trimming pared 5 bases from V and 4 bases from J, leaving 15 bases between. The germline V gene encodes CDR1 SGHTA and CDR2 FQGTGA. The CDR3 consists of 15 residues. CDR3 coding DNA: TGTGCCAGCAGCCCGATCCGGACGGATTACAATGAGCAGTTCTTC. Translation: CASSPIRTDYNEQFF. The variable domain in full, completed from reference TRBV7-3 and TRBJ2-1, reads GAGVSQTPSNKVTEKGKYVELRCDPISGHTALYWYRQSLGQGPEFLIYFQGTGAADDSGLPNDRFFAVRPEGSVSTLKIQRTERGDSAVYLCASSPIRTDYNEQFFGPGTRLTVL.

This clonotype came up many times. The chain links TRBV29-1 to TRBJ1-5; D remains ambiguous. Germline CDR1 reads SQVTM; CDR2 reads ANQGSEA. The CDR3 has 13 amino acids. V was pared by 3 bases and J by 0 bases, with 6 bases between. Written as DNA, the CDR3 is TGCAGCGTTGAGGAGAATAGCAATCAGCCCCAGCATTTT. As protein: CSVEENSNQPQHF.

This clonotype appeared many times. The chain carries TRBV5-1 and TRBJ2-2; the D is unclear. In germline, CDR1 is SGHRS, CDR2 YFSETQ. The CDR3 is 16 residues long. Trimming took off 3 bases at V and 0 bases at J, with 12 bases between the two ends. The CDR3 DNA is TGCGCCAGCAGCTCTAAGACCGCCCCGAACACCGGGGAGCTGTTTTTT. Translating gives CASSSKTAPNTGELFF.

The V call is TRBV15, the J call TRBJ1-4, with a tentative D call TRBD1 (6 bases). Germline CDR1 LNHNV, CDR2 YYDKDF (reference sequence). The CDR3 is 12 amino acids. V was trimmed by 6 bases and J by 8 bases, leaving 10 bases between them. The CDR3 reads CATSSRGEKLFF. In DNA, the CDR3 is TGTGCCACCAGTTCTAGGGGGGAAAAACTGTTTTTT. Using reference TRBV15 and TRBJ1-4 for the parts outside the CDR3, the full variable domain is DAMVIQNPRYQVTQFGKPVTLSCSQTLNHNVMYWYQQKSSQAPKLLFHYYDKDFNNEADTPDNFQSRRPNTSFCFLDIRSPGLGDTAMYLCATSSRGEKLFFGSGTQLSVL.

There are many counts of this clonotype. V usage is TRBV5-4 and J usage is TRBJ2-5; 11 bases line up with TRBD1. This CDR3 spans 15 amino acids. The germline CDR1 and CDR2 sequences are SGHNT and YYREEE (reference sequence). The V and J ends lost 4 bases and 3 bases, in that order; junction bases with no gene match: 5. The CDR3 DNA is TGTGCCAGCAGCCCGGGACAGGGGGATAAAGAGACCCAGTACTTC. Translating it yields CASSPGQGDKETQYF.

This clonotype was recorded many times. This chain uses TRBV20-1 with TRBJ1-3; the D is unclear. The V end lost 2 bases, the J end lost 6 bases, and 5 bases lay between the germline ends. The germline V gene has CDR1 DFQATT and CDR2 SNEGSKA (reference sequence). The CDR3 extends over 11 amino acids. CDR3 bases: TGCAGTGCTAGATTGGAAAACACCATATATTTT. Amino acids: CSARLENTIYF.

The table lists this clonotype with many counts. J is TRBJ1-1 and V is TRBV28; unclear D gene. The CDR3 has 13 residues. Germline V CDR1 and CDR2: MDHEN, SYDVKM. V lost 5 bases and J lost 3, with 10 bases in between. The CDR3 nucleotides read TGTGCCAGCAGTCGTAACAGATACACTGAAGCTTTCTTT. Translation gives CASSRNRYTEAFF.

This clonotype was seen ten or more times. The rearrangement uses TRBV10-3 and TRBJ2-7, with 11 positions matching TRBD1. Germline lookup yields CDR1 ENHRY and CDR2 SYGVKD. Unmatched junction bases numbered 9, after V lost 4 bases and J lost 7 bases. This CDR3 is built from 15 residues. In DNA form, the CDR3 reads TGTGCCATCAGTGCCGCCGGACAGGGGGCAGGGGAGCAGTACTTC. Its protein product is CAISAAGQGAGEQYF.

This clonotype was counted ten times or more. V gene TRBV20-1 combines with J gene TRBJ2-1, with 7 bases that match TRBD1. This CDR3 has 15 residues. J lost 2 bases, V lost 0 bases, and 4 bases had no gene match. Germline V gene data show CDR1 as DFQATT and CDR2 as SNEGSKA (reference sequence). The CDR3 sequence is CSAREPGQTYNEQFF. CDR3 nucleotide sequence: TGCAGTGCTAGAGAACCGGGACAGACCTACAATGAGCAGTTCTTC.